One T cell receptor (beta chain) is described in this entry. No cognate antigen has been identified for it. Per-base qualities were not stored, and no clone one base away is much larger. Libraries were made using the immunoSEQ multiplex PCR assay. The multiplex PCR relied on a mix of 60 forward primers for TCR Vbeta segments and 13 reverse primers for TCR Jbeta segments. A multiplex PCR assay on genomic DNA amplified the CDR3 region of rearranged TCR beta genes. The Illumina HiSeq System was used to sequence the amplified TCR beta libraries as 87-base-pair reads. The authors' pipeline ran thus. A later analysis tallied some 79 million unique TCR beta chains across the 650 to 750 repertoires, and 10 million to 11 million of those chains were shared by two or more donors. Raw reads were error-corrected and collapsed into unique sequences with a nearest-neighbor algorithm that merged closely related sequences to remove PCR and sequencing errors. Alignment of CDR3 sequences to IMGT reference sequences was used to assign V, D and J gene segments. For a sequence to be retained, at least a six-nucleotide match to both a V gene segment and a J gene segment was required. Rearrangements were called productive when the CDR3 lacked stop codons and stayed in frame with V and J; all others were non-productive. Following IMGT convention, CDR3 was defined as the stretch from the second conserved V-encoded cysteine up to the conserved J-encoded phenylalanine. In an earlier analysis of 587 of the donors, sequences lacking an unambiguous match to a single V gene segment were excluded. In an earlier analysis of a few hundred of the donors, V segments were called functional above 56.7% productive rearrangements and were called segregating when the between-donor standard deviation exceeded 5%. A statistical classification framework was built for diagnosing cytomegalovirus status from the catalog of TCR beta chain sequences. In a later analysis, V and J genes were assigned by comparing TCR nucleotide sequences against IMGT/GENE-DB human TR gene sequences. Using the TCRdist pipeline, a later analysis assigned CDR3 sequences along with most-parsimonious VDJ recombination scenarios. In a later analysis, each TCR beta chain was defined by its CDR3 amino acid sequence together with its V-gene family, and reads lacking a unique V-gene family were excluded. A later analysis removed nearly 600 highly shared, low-generation-probability nucleotide sequences to deal with suspected cross-contamination and a sequencing artifact. In a later analysis, a clonal expansion index for each public chain was calculated from normalized within-repertoire ranks of inferred template counts. In a later analysis, generation probabilities were computed with a VDJ recombination model fitted to out-of-frame rearrangements, and the resulting probabilities were checked against IGoR. In a later analysis, TCR-TCR, TCR-HLA and TCR-CMV co-occurrence was scored with hypergeometric tests, and a repertoire-size bias correction was applied to TCR pairs. A later analysis estimated false discovery rates by permuting HLA or CMV assignments 20 times. In a later analysis, co-occurring TCRs were grouped using DBSCAN, and TCRdist sequence similarity was added for clustering within HLA-allele-positive subsets. Repertoires with fewer than 30,000 or more than 120,000 public chains were left out of co-occurrence clustering, as were a few repertoires with anomalous nucleotide sharing. TCRdb's version of the immuneACCESS table is confined to in-frame rearrangements and falls short of the full clone set. An unresolved V gene accounts for under half of the shortfall where checked; the remainder is of unknown origin. V and J calls and clone size come straight from that table; D and trimming were deduced from the DNA. The sample has roughly 160,000 clones on record, about 85% of them singletons. The leading ten clones occupy about 2.5% of the sample.

The CDR3 runs 16 amino acids, cysteine and phenylalanine included. The sequence is cut down to CDR3 DNA, 48 bases in frame from base 1. The germline V gene sets CDR1 to KGHSH and CDR2 to LQKENI. Relative to germline, V is missing 3 bases and J is missing 5 bases, with 12 bases of the junction outside any gene match. The data belong to a study of cytomegalovirus exposure and HLA in healthy donors (dated by TCRdb to about 2017). Study-wide context: An earlier analysis of roughly 630 of the donors reported roughly 270 Gb of sequence data and approximately 110 million unique TCR beta sequences from 190 million or so T cells. An early release that covered approximately 600 HLA-typed donors contained approximately 290 gigabases of sequencing data and tens of millions of unique TCR sequences. Among the roughly 400 genotyped donors, about 85% belonged to the genetic ancestry cluster associated with self-reported Caucasian donors. The study aimed to test whether signatures of past pathogen exposure could be identified by cataloging public T cell receptors. The study used immunosequencing to profile the T cell repertoires of about 670 subjects and linked those repertoires to cytomegalovirus serostatus. Along with the roughly 670-subject first cohort, a separate validation cohort of over a hundred different subjects was used. High-throughput TCR immunosequencing, statistical association of individual TCRs with disease status, and machine learning were combined to predict cytomegalovirus infection status. To study patterns of TCR occurrence, a later analysis re-analyzed previously published TCR beta repertoires from 650 to 750 donors and added high-resolution HLA genotyping. The later analysis used no new phenotypic data to find candidate immune exposures, relying instead on TCR beta sequences and their occurrence across donors. An earlier analysis of around 580 of the donors used high-throughput TCR beta sequencing to judge whether each TCR beta V gene segment behaved as functional or pseudogenic. Alongside the repertoire data, information on donor age, sex, ethnicity and CMV serostatus was compiled. Genome-wide SNP genotypes for about 65% of the 666 donors were used in a later genetic analysis, which treated that subset as a discovery cohort. All discovery cohort repertoires had been generated using a single sequencing platform. Both class I and class II loci were covered by HLA typing, at four-digit resolution. The number of donors typed differed by locus, with about 629-630 for A, B, C, DRB1 and DQB1, around 520 for DQA1, approximately 570 for DPA1, and 472 for DPB1. Roughly 5 DR-DQ haplotypes were handled as single units for association and clustering, since linkage in the cohort was strong. Across 398 genotyped donors of the cohort, an average of about 220,000 unique TCR beta nucleotide sequences per donor were sequenced, and roughly a sixth of those sequences were non-productive. The full study reports these points: Compared with the roughly 710-donor mean, donors in an Asian-associated ancestry cluster had fewer N-insertions in productive TCRs, according to a later genetic analysis. Approximately 16 rarely observed V segments, including chromosome 9 orphons, were excluded from the earlier analysis of approximately 500 of the donors because counts were too low. A later analysis found that HLA-associated TCR beta chains were more clonally expanded and had lower generation probabilities than equally common non-associated chains. Linkage disequilibrium might explain the correlated functional status among segregating V segments, but an unknown experimental factor could not be excluded. In the study, 150 to 200 TCR beta chains were listed as associated with cytomegalovirus. A later analysis reported that several top co-occurrence clusters appeared linked to parvovirus B19, influenza, CMV and Epstein-Barr virus. Broadly in line with IMGT annotations, most TCR beta V segments showed up in productive rearrangements about 87% or about 30% of the time in an earlier analysis of around 600 of the donors. While some public TCRs were present in many individuals, most TCR sequences turned up only very rarely across donors. A group of highly shared sequence variants was considered likely to be a technical artifact of the sequencing pipeline. For the cohort, immune exposure information was limited to CMV serostatus. A further reported finding was that TCR beta sequences accurately predicted the HLA-A and HLA-B alleles for most subjects in the first cohort. An association between a missense DCLRE1C variant and V-gene and J-gene trimming of TCR beta chains was found in a later genetic analysis and replicated in an independent cohort. In a later analysis, around 17,000 TCR beta sequences were associated with specific HLA alleles at a false discovery rate of 0.05. According to the authors, the approach could potentially be generalized to other disease states and immunological phenotypes. According to a later analysis, TCR association rates differed among HLA loci, with DRB1 alleles showing the most associated TCRs and HLA-C alleles showing the fewest. A later analysis found that most CMV-associated TCR beta chains appeared HLA-restricted, with HLA associations seemingly driven largely by CMV exposure. Three of the identified cytomegalovirus-associated TCR beta chains were confirmed in vitro to be specific for cytomegalovirus antigens. Strong co-occurrence of HLA alleles, especially DR and DQ, made assigning TCR associations to individual alleles difficult. In both the original and validation cohorts, the classifier was reported to diagnose cytomegalovirus status with high specificity and sensitivity. The 87-base-pair reads could not distinguish some IMGT-functional V segments, including TRBV6-2 and TRBV6-3, so those segments were excluded. Because HLA typing was missing for some donors at each locus, association tests included only the typed subset. This cohort had only TCR beta chains sequenced, and the lack of alpha or paired-chain data limited which features could be detected. The presence/absence analyses assumed that sequencing depth was roughly uniform across donors, and that assumption may not be true.

The cohort consisted of some 670 healthy bone marrow donors. Cohort members were all nominally healthy when sampled, although unrecorded immune exposures were likely present. The donor tested CMV seropositive, placing the donor among the roughly 300 seropositive members of the cohort. A peripheral blood sample was collected from each donor, and TCR beta sequencing was performed on peripheral blood mononuclear cells. The Qiagen DNeasy Blood Extraction Kit was used to extract genomic DNA from the blood cell samples. The sample comprised PBMCs. This TCR was recovered from a young man in good health and CMV-seropositive. The rearranged segments are TRBV18 and TRBJ1-2, and TRBD1 matches 7 of the central bases. CDR3 region: CASSPRGQAAGYGYTF. The DNA sequence is as follows: TGTGCCAGCTCACCCCGTGGACAGGCCGCGGGGTATGGCTACACCTTC.